The following is a T cell receptor beta chain sequence with its context. Its cognate antigen is unknown. The CDR3 is cut off 3 residues early in the read; its end comes from the germline J gene. The CDR3 is 14 amino acids. Trimming shortened V by 3 bases and J by 5 bases, and 11 bases separated the two germline ends. Germline V CDR1 and CDR2: GTSNPN, SVGIG (reference sequence). The table came from immunoSEQ multiplex PCR; TCRdb's copy has only in-frame clones and leaves some out. The sample holds around 12,000 clones. The data originate from a study of T cells in women clearing cervical HPV infection. Study in general: HLA type stays a possible confounder, typing being limited.

Study results and limitations: CIN3+ cases had significantly higher TCR richness than controls; evenness did not differ. Unknown T-cell numbers per sample may underlie the richness differences. Cases carried less TRBV6-7 than controls: 0.11% versus 0.16%.

The chain has TRBV30 and TRBJ1-6; a weak D match, TRBD1 (5 bases). The specimen was blood buffy coat. The source is a woman between 18 and 70 years old with a cervical HPV16 infection that either progressed to CIN3+ or cleared (not recorded which). CDR3: CAWSPGGDNSPLHF. The sequenced part of the CDR3 DNA is TGTGCCTGGAGCCCCGGGGGGGATAATTCACCC.